The next 3 T cell receptor beta chains were all read from a single sample in a study of identical twins. TCRdb re-called the 5' RACE reads through MiXCR, storing one row per CDR3 protein. Of some 760,000 distinct CDR3 sequences listed, roughly 18% were seen once; the top ten hold 13%. These data were also reused for a study on T cells expressing NK-cell markers.

The sample comprised PBMCs. Receptor source: a woman aged 18-29 years in good health.

The chain is built from TRBV6-1 and TRBJ2-1, with 7 bases fitting TRBD2. V shed 8 bases and J 4 bases; nucleotides not matched to a gene: 8. CDR3 length equals 14 residues. Looked up from germline, CDR1 is MNHNS and CDR2 is SASEGT. CDR3 nucleotide sequence: TGTGCCAGCTCCCGGACTAGGGATTACAATGAGCAGTTCTTC. Protein: CASSRTRDYNEQFF.

This chain uses TRBV9 with TRBJ2-5, with D possibly being TRBD1 (6 bases). The germline V and J ends were trimmed by 0 bases and 5 bases, with 8 bases remaining between them. The V gene's germline CDR1 is SGDLS and CDR2 YYNGEE. This CDR3 region has 13 residues. The CDR3 bases are TGTGCCAGCAGCGTAGGGACAGTGGAGACCCAGTACTTC. This sequence encodes CASSVGTVETQYF.

The table lists this clonotype with a few counts. The rearrangement uses TRBV7-9 and TRBJ2-3; possibly TRBD1 for D (6 bases). V dropped 5 bases and J dropped 0 bases, with 15 bases sitting between them. The CDR3 contains 16 residues. Germline CDR1 SEHNR, CDR2 FQNEAQ (reference sequence). The CDR3 DNA reads as TGTGCCAGCAGCGCAATCACAGGGCAGAGCACAGATACGCAGTATTTT. Translating it yields CASSAITGQSTDTQYF.